The TCR beta chain under discussion was sequenced for a study of CD8 T cells in Susac syndrome. Germline CDR1 reads SGDLS; CDR2 reads YYNGEE. V trimming: 7 bases; J trimming: 6 bases; junction bases outside the gene matches: 12. The CDR3 consists of 14 residues. cDNA came from around 0.5 to 1 ug RNA primed by random hexamers. A single record per CDR3 protein comes from TCRdb applying MiXCR to the immunoSEQ multiplex PCR reads. Of approximately 50,000 distinct CDR3 sequences in the sample, approximately 95% were seen once. The clonotype originates from a human donor with Susac syndrome. The J gene is TRBJ2-7, the V gene TRBV9, with TRBD2 matching 8 bases. The sample was CD8+ T cells from PBMCs. The CDR3 protein is CASSYSGGGSEQYF. CDR3 nucleotides: TGTGCCAGCTCCTACTCGGGGGGGGGAAGCGAGCAGTACTTC. The whole variable domain, remainder taken from reference TRBV9 and TRBJ2-7, is DSGVTQTPKHLITATGQRVTLRCSPRSGDLSVYWYQQSLDQGLQFLIQYYNGEERAKGNILERFSAQQFPDLHSELNLSSLELGDSALYFCASSYSGGGSEQYFGPGTRLTVT.